This T cell receptor beta chain was captured in a study of blood T cell repertoires in COVID-19 (dated by TCRdb to 2020 to 2021). About the study as a whole: Collaborator samples came from the United States, Italy and Spain and covered acute and convalescent phases of COVID-19. Nearly every sample came with metadata listing a de-identified subject ID, COVID-19 status, age in years and sex. A freely available public database, intended as a resource for researchers studying the immune response to SARS-CoV-2, is where the repertoires were released. The prospective study material was composed of cDNA or gDNA derived from T cells, B-cell-depleted T cells, or PBMCs. The dataset comprised deeply sampled blood TCRbeta repertoires from subjects exposed to, actively infected with, or recovered from COVID-19. Where available, HLA class I and class II types were obtained from metadata supplied by the sample provider rather than from assay-based typing. Samples came from the ongoing ImmuneRACE study (first 160 participants) plus 1,254 subjects from 6 global collaborators. The study at large found these results: How much clinical and demographic metadata was included differed by source and by participant, and the metadata was provided uncurated.

The CDR3 runs 15 amino acids, cysteine and phenylalanine included. Only CDR3 DNA remains: 45 bases, in frame from the first base. After removal of 2 bases from V and 6 bases from J, the junction retains 7 bases not matched to a gene. As encoded in the germline V gene, CDR1 is SGDLS while CDR2 is YYNGEE. TCRbeta CDR3 regions were amplified from genomic DNA by means of the immunoSEQ Assay, a bias-controlled multiplex PCR. Per the source publication's procedure: Nucleated cell counts per sample were estimated from amplification of reference gene primers within the assay. Sequence reads were collapsed and filtered to measure the absolute abundance of every unique TCRbeta CDR3 rearrangement. For each sample, productive Simpson clonality was calculated as the square root of Simpson's diversity index across productive rearrangements. TCRdb took over this immuneACCESS table, retaining in-frame rearrangements with V and J assigned. Such tables are incomplete; in checked studies, under half of the missing clones stem from an unresolved V gene, and the remainder is unexplained. Clonal size and the V and J genes are those of that table, whereas D and trimming came from the DNA. The sample includes 250,000 or so clones, with around nine tenths observed a single time. About 8.8% of the sample is held by the ten biggest clonotypes.

On this clone itself: What antigen it recognizes has not been identified. The input lacks base qualities; no much larger clone sits a single base away.

Whole blood was collected in K2EDTA tubes by collaborating institutions according to the institutions' own protocols. For TCRbeta analysis, collaborators shipped samples as frozen whole blood, isolated PBMCs, or DNA extracted from either of those sample types. The sequence was collected from a man aged 40-50 years with active or convalescent COVID-19. Sequenced sample: peripheral blood. The V and J genes are TRBV9 and TRBJ1-4; TRBD1 agrees with 7 junctional bases. The CDR3 loop reads CASSVYGTEDEKLFF. The nucleotide sequence is TGTGCCAGCAGCGTCTACGGGACAGAGGATGAAAAACTGTTTTTT.